The rows below give T cell receptor beta chains drawn from one sample of a study of identical twins. MiXCR, applied by TCRdb to the 5' RACE reads, yields one record per CDR3 protein. In the table there are approximately 700,000 distinct CDR3 sequences, roughly 6% of which are singletons. The specimen sequenced was naive T cells sorted from blood. These receptors were obtained from a young man in good health. Each CDR3 is given with its conserved first and last residue. A D gene is named only where the DNA matches it firmly. Only part of the rows carry a size: once, few, many, or a class if the clone is expanded.

>TRBV18|TRBJ2-7|few|.
TGTGCCAGCTCACCTTTCGAGGGGATGGGGGAGCAGTACTTC
CASSPFEGMGEQYF
>TRBV29-1|TRBJ2-1|many|TRBD2
TGCAGCGTTGAAGATCGGGGGGTATACAATGAGCAGTTCTTC
CSVEDRGVYNEQFF
>TRBV5-1|TRBJ2-2|few|.
TGCGCCAGCAGCCCTAAGGCCGGGGCCTCGAGCACCGGGGAGCTGTTTTTT
CASSPKAGASSTGELFF
>TRBV20-1|TRBJ2-1|many|TRBD2
TGCAGTGCCCATGGGGGGACTAATGGGGTGGATGAGCAGTTCTTC
CSAHGGTNGVDEQFF
>TRBV29-1|TRBJ2-1|many|TRBD1
TGCAGCGCCGCCGGGACAGACTACAATGAGCAGTTCTTC
CSAAGTDYNEQFF
>TRBV9|TRBJ2-5|many|.
TGTGCCAGCAGCCCAAACTATGGTAAACACCCCGTGGAGACCCAGTACTTC
CASSPNYGKHPVETQYF
>TRBV12-3/TRBV12-4|TRBJ1-1|few|.
TGTGCCAGCAGTTTCTCCGTAACGAACACTGAAGCTTTCTTT
CASSFSVTNTEAFF
>TRBV20-1|TRBJ1-2|.|.
TGCAGTGCTAGAGGCGTCGGAAGTTCGCCCTTC
CSARGVGSSPF
>TRBV27|TRBJ1-1|.|.
TGTGCCAGCACTGCCCTTTTGAACACTGAAGCTTTCTTT
CASTALLNTEAFF
>TRBV5-1|TRBJ1-4|many|.
TGCGCCAGCAGCGGTTCGACGGCTAATAATGAAAAACTGTTTTTT
CASSGSTANNEKLFF
>TRBV5-1|TRBJ2-4|.|TRBD1
TGCGCCAGCAGCTTGGAGACAGGGGTCCAAAACATTCAGTACTTC
CASSLETGVQNIQYF
>TRBV20-1|TRBJ2-3|few|.
TGCAGTGCTAGCCCCCGGACAGGCACAGATACGCAGTATTTT
CSASPRTGTDTQYF
>TRBV10-3|TRBJ2-2|few|.
TGTGCCATCAGTCCCCCAGGGAGTGGGGAGCTGTTTTTT
CAISPPGSGELFF
>TRBV5-1|TRBJ2-1|many|TRBD1
TGCGCCAGCATCACACTCGACAGGGGGAGGAATGAGCAGTTCTTC
CASITLDRGRNEQFF
>TRBV20-1|TRBJ2-7|many|TRBD2
TGCAGTGCTGGCCCGACTAGCGGGTATTATGTAGTGTACGAGCAGTACTTC
CSAGPTSGYYVVYEQYF
>TRBV6-1|TRBJ1-1|many|.
TGTGCCAGTGGCGATCGGTCCAGAACGAACACTGAAGCTTTCTTT
CASGDRSRTNTEAFF
>TRBV12-3/TRBV12-4|TRBJ1-5|few|.
TGTGCCAGCAGCTTTGGGCTGGCAGGGCGGCAGCCCCAGCATTTT
CASSFGLAGRQPQHF
>TRBV4-2|TRBJ1-2|many|.
TGTGCCAGCAGCCAAGATAATTCAGCCTCCTATGGCTACACCTTC
CASSQDNSASYGYTF
>TRBV12-3/TRBV12-4|TRBJ1-5|.|.
TGTGCCAGCAGTTTAATAGGGGGGCCGGACCATCAGCCCCAGCATTTT
CASSLIGGPDHQPQHF
>TRBV3-1|TRBJ2-2|.|.
TGTGCCAGCAGCCAAGTTATCTCTAGTTCCTGGAGCACCGGGGAGCTGTTTTTT
CASSQVISSSWSTGELFF
>TRBV20-1|TRBJ2-5|many|TRBD2
TGCAGTGCCGCACGGGGGGGCCAAGAGACCCAGTACTTC
CSAARGGQETQYF
>TRBV7-9|TRBJ2-2|.|TRBD2
TGTGCCAGCAGCTTAGTCCTAGCGGGAGCTGAGACCGGGGAGCTGTTTTTT
CASSLVLAGAETGELFF